The rows below give T cell receptor beta chains drawn from one sample of a study of CD8+ T cells in alopecia areata. Using immunoSEQ multiplex PCR, the repertoire was profiled, and TCRdb retains in-frame clones only, with some absent. The table includes some 190,000 clones, roughly half detected once. The sequenced sample was CD8+ T cells sorted from blood, obtained at approximately week 51, from a patient treated with tofacitinib. These TCRs come from a human donor with alopecia areata. Each CDR3 is given with its conserved first and last residue. D genes are given only for firm matches. Clone sizes are given selectively: once, few, many, or a class where the clone is expanded.

j_gene	abundance	v_gene	len	d_gene	CDR3aa	CDR3nt
TRBJ2-4	-	TRBV7-9	15	-	CASSRPGNTKNIQYF	TGTGCCAGCAGCCGCCCAGGGAATACCAAAAACATTCAGTACTTC
TRBJ2-6	-	TRBV9	15	-	CASTRRGSGANVLTF	TGTGCCAGCACCCGTAGAGGCTCTGGGGCCAACGTCCTGACTTTC
TRBJ2-5	-	TRBV29-1	12	-	CSGRQESGTQYF	TGCAGCGGTAGACAGGAAAGTGGGACCCAGTACTTC
TRBJ2-1	-	TRBV9	14	-	CASRRGPFQSEQFF	TGTGCCAGCAGGCGGGGGCCCTTCCAATCGGAGCAGTTCTTC
TRBJ2-1	few	TRBV2	15	TRBD2	CASSGGSGGANEQFF	TGTGCCAGCAGTGGTGGAAGCGGGGGGGCGAATGAGCAGTTCTTC
TRBJ2-3	few	TRBV2	14	-	CASEGPSSGDTQYF	TGTGCCAGCGAGGGACCTAGCTCTGGAGATACGCAGTATTTT
TRBJ2-7	-	TRBV13	13	-	CASSLQTSYEQYF	TGTGCCAGCAGCTTACAGACTTCCTACGAGCAGTACTTC
TRBJ2-7	few	TRBV6-6	14	-	CASSYSGGSYEQYF	TGTGCCAGCAGTTACTCCGGGGGCAGCTACGAGCAGTACTTC
TRBJ2-7	-	TRBV4-1	15	-	CASSQDSSDTYEQYF	TGCGCCAGCAGCCAAGATTCATCGGACACCTACGAGCAGTACTTC
TRBJ2-7	few	TRBV29-1	16	TRBD2	CSVDALGSGDSYEQYF	TGCAGCGTTGATGCTCTGGGTAGCGGGGACTCCTACGAGCAGTACTTC
TRBJ2-5	-	TRBV7-4	16	TRBD1	CASSLHRGGRQETQYF	TGTGCCAGCAGCCTGCACCGAGGGGGCCGGCAAGAGACCCAGTACTTC
TRBJ2-5	-	TRBV4-3	15	-	CASSQGGRVRETQYF	TGCGCCAGCAGCCAAGGCGGCAGGGTACGAGAGACCCAGTACTTC
TRBJ2-7	once	TRBV13	14	-	CASSLGLTSYEQYF	TGTGCCAGCAGCTTAGGTCTCACCAGCTACGAGCAGTACTTC
TRBJ2-7	few	TRBV10-3	12	-	CAIRGSPNEQYF	TGTGCCATCAGGGGGAGTCCGAACGAGCAGTACTTC
TRBJ2-6	-	TRBV4-1	17	-	CASSQVDGSSGANVLTF	TGCGCCAGCAGCCAAGTGGACGGGAGCTCTGGGGCCAACGTCCTGACTTTC
TRBJ2-3	-	TRBV29-1	10	-	CSVELDTQYF	TGCAGCGTTGAGCTCGATACGCAGTATTTT
TRBJ1-2	few	TRBV7-8	18	TRBD1	CASSTTGQAIPLDYGYTF	TGTGCCAGCAGCACCACGGGACAGGCAATACCCCTGGACTATGGCTACACCTTC
TRBJ2-3	-	TRBV5-4	11	TRBD2	CASSPGGTQYF	TGTGCCAGCAGCCCGGGGGGAACGCAGTATTTT
TRBJ2-7	-	TRBV27	15	-	CASSVGTVGPLEQYF	TGTGCCAGCAGTGTCGGGACGGTTGGACCCCTCGAGCAGTACTTC
TRBJ2-7	-	TRBV5-1	13	-	CASRPNSGYEQYF	TGCGCCAGCAGGCCCAATAGCGGCTACGAGCAGTACTTC
TRBJ2-3	once	TRBV2	15	TRBD2	CASSRGLAGTDTQYF	TGTGCCAGCAGCAGGGGACTAGCGGGCACAGATACGCAGTATTTT
TRBJ1-4	-	TRBV9	14	TRBD1	CASSETGGNEKLFF	TGTGCCAGCAGCGAGACAGGGGGAAATGAAAAACTGTTTTTT
TRBJ2-3	-	TRBV6-1	17	-	CASSGPRGASGTDTQYF	TGTGCCAGCAGTGGTCCTCGCGGGGCGAGCGGCACAGATACGCAGTATTTT
TRBJ2-5	-	TRBV20-1	10	-	CSVQQETQYF	TGCAGTGTACAGCAAGAGACCCAGTACTTC
TRBJ1-2	-	TRBV19	10	-	CASRANGYTF	TGTGCCAGTAGGGCGAATGGCTACACCTTC
TRBJ1-1	-	TRBV2	15	TRBD1	CASNTGQTSYTEAFF	TGTGCCAGCAATACGGGACAGACGAGTTACACTGAAGCTTTCTTT
TRBJ2-7	-	TRBV5-1	15	-	CASSSDLGGFDEQYF	TGCGCCAGCAGCTCGGACCTCGGGGGCTTCGACGAGCAGTACTTC
TRBJ2-7	few	TRBV7-6	13	TRBD1	CASSAGTAYEQYF	TGTGCCAGCAGCGCCGGGACAGCGTACGAGCAGTACTTC
TRBJ1-4	-	TRBV9	15	TRBD1	CASSFRQGMGEKLFF	TGTGCCAGCAGCTTTCGACAGGGGATGGGGGAAAAACTGTTTTTT
TRBJ2-5	once	TRBV6-5	13	-	CASSYSRGETQYF	TGTGCCAGCAGTTACTCGCGGGGAGAGACCCAGTACTTC
TRBJ2-4	once	TRBV12-5	14	-	CASGLVGGGNIQYF	TGTGCTAGTGGTTTGGTAGGAGGGGGAAACATTCAGTACTTC
TRBJ2-3	-	TRBV7-2	16	-	CASSLAGGARTDTQYF	TGTGCCAGCAGCTTAGCAGGGGGGGCCCGCACAGATACGCAGTATTTT
TRBJ2-5	-	TRBV13	16	TRBD2	CASSSTSGGASETQYF	TGTGCCAGCAGCTCGACTAGCGGGGGGGCCTCAGAGACCCAGTACTTC
TRBJ2-3	-	TRBV7-9	12	-	CASSLVPDTQYF	TGTGCCAGCAGCTTAGTACCTGATACGCAGTATTTT
TRBJ2-7	-	TRBV7-9	14	TRBD2	CASSTAGGRFEQYF	TGTGCCAGCAGCACCGCGGGGGGCCGCTTCGAGCAGTACTTC
TRBJ1-2	-	TRBV6-5	15	-	CASSYSEGPVYGYTF	TGTGCCAGCAGTTACTCGGAGGGCCCAGTCTATGGCTACACCTTC
TRBJ2-7	-	TRBV7-6	13	-	CASSPTWGYEQYF	TGTGCCAGCAGCCCCACCTGGGGCTACGAGCAGTACTTC
TRBJ2-3	-	TRBV27	12	-	CASKPLRGEQYF	TGTGCCAGCAAACCACTTCGAGGGGAGCAGTATTTT
TRBJ1-1	-	TRBV6-6	12	-	CASSQGNTEAFF	TGTGCCAGCAGTCAGGGAAACACTGAAGCTTTCTTT
TRBJ1-1	-	TRBV19	13	-	CASTPEGRTEAFF	TGTGCCAGTACCCCTGAGGGGAGAACTGAAGCTTTCTTT
TRBJ2-3	few	TRBV7-9	17	-	CASSPSIAVQSTDTQYF	TGTGCCAGCAGCCCAAGCATAGCGGTTCAAAGCACAGATACGCAGTATTTT
TRBJ2-5	-	TRBV4-2	17	-	CASSQEEASAYQETQYF	TGTGCCAGCAGCCAAGAAGAGGCTAGCGCTTACCAAGAGACCCAGTACTTC
TRBJ1-5	-	TRBV27	14	TRBD1	CASSHRQGEQPQHF	TGTGCCAGCAGTCATCGACAGGGCGAACAGCCCCAGCATTTT
TRBJ1-6	-	TRBV4-2	15	-	CASSQAQGVESPLHF	TGTGCCAGCAGCCAAGCCCAAGGGGTAGAATCACCCCTCCACTTT
TRBJ2-1	-	TRBV7-9	18	TRBD1	CASSQRRPGQGLYNEQFF	TGTGCCAGCAGCCAACGCCGTCCGGGACAGGGGCTATACAATGAGCAGTTCTTC
TRBJ2-5	-	TRBV18	16	TRBD2	CASSPRKLAGKETQYF	TGTGCCAGCTCACCACGGAAACTAGCGGGGAAAGAGACCCAGTACTTC
TRBJ2-3	few	TRBV29-1	12	-	CSAPLGPDTQYF	TGCAGCGCCCCCCTGGGGCCAGATACGCAGTATTTT
TRBJ1-3	-	TRBV9	14	TRBD1	CASSAGTGHNTIYF	TGTGCCAGCAGCGCCGGGACAGGTCATAACACCATATATTTT
TRBJ1-6	few	TRBV29-1	12	-	CSVGDGYSPLHF	TGCAGCGTTGGGGACGGTTATTCACCCCTCCACTTT